The 20 T cell receptor beta chains below come from one sample, sequenced in a study of shared clonotypes between healthy human individuals. Some clones are missing from TCRdb's copy, which holds only in-frame ones; the method was immunoSEQ multiplex PCR. The table lists about 610,000 clones, 90% to 97% of them singletons. Cells designated naive CD8 were CD45RO-negative and were positively selected for CCR7, with terminally differentiated effector memory CD45RA+ cells excluded. Sequencing used naive CD8+ T cells sorted from blood. Receptors were obtained from a woman aged 25 to 45 in good health.

The sample holds one count of this clone. This chain uses TRBV6-5 with TRBJ2-7; 8 bases align to TRBD1. CDR1 is MNHEY, CDR2 SVGAGI, per germline. V lost 6 bases to trimming and J lost 5 bases; unmatched junction nucleotides: 6. There are 13 residues in the CDR3. The CDR3 protein is CASRYRGYDEQYF. The CDR3 DNA reads as TGTGCCAGCAGATACAGGGGGTACGACGAGCAGTACTTC.

Details on this clone: The sample holds other DNA sequences that translate to the same CDR3. The rearrangement links TRBV15 to TRBJ2-1; D gene unclear. CDR3 length: 14 residues. Between the trimmed V and J ends, which lost 0 bases and 6 bases, there was a span of 9 bases. CDR1 is LNHNV, CDR2 YYDKDF, per germline (reference sequence). CDR3 sequence (DNA): TGTGCCACCAGCAGAGATCGACTTGGCAATGAGCAGTTCTTC. It specifies CATSRDRLGNEQFF.

This clone was found once. This chain links TRBV11-2 with TRBJ2-1; 7 nucleotides align to TRBD1. V dropped 1 base and J dropped 0; count of bases not matched to a gene: 3. Looked up from germline, CDR1 is SGHAT and CDR2 is FQNNGV. The CDR3 loop spans 16 amino acids. The CDR3, as DNA: TGTGCCAGCAGCTTAGTTGCAGGGGGCTCCTACAATGAGCAGTTCTTC. Translation gives CASSLVAGGSYNEQFF.

The gene calls are TRBV6-5 and TRBJ2-5; D might be TRBD1 (5 bases). The ends were cut back, 2 bases at V and 1 base at J, with 11 bases in the middle. Germline CDR1 is MNHEY and CDR2 is SVGAGI. The CDR3 is made up of 15 amino acids. This CDR3 reads CASSYGAFSQETQYF. As DNA, the CDR3 is TGTGCCAGCAGTTACGGGGCCTTTAGCCAAGAGACCCAGTACTTC.

This chain links TRBV5-1 with TRBJ1-2, with D unclear. The ends were cut back, 5 bases at V and 8 bases at J, with 22 bases in the middle. Germline V gene sequence: CDR1 SGHRS, CDR2 YFSETQ. The CDR3 totals 15 residues. The chain's CDR3 is CASRPWTLGGDGYTF. CDR3 sequence (DNA): TGCGCCAGCAGACCTTGGACCCTCGGAGGTGACGGCTACACCTTC.

The genes are TRBV29-1 and TRBJ1-1; TRBD1 agrees at 7 bases. The CDR3 consists of 14 residues. CDR1 and CDR2 (germline): SQVTM, ANQGSEA. V shed 3 bases and J 4 bases; nucleotides not matched to a gene: 8. The CDR3 coding sequence is TGCAGCGTTGACCAACAGGGGTTTACCACTGAAGCTTTCTTT. It codes for CSVDQQGFTTEAFF.

This chain links TRBV15 with TRBJ2-7; 7 nucleotides match TRBD2. V gave up 1 base and J gave up 2 bases; unmatched junction bases: 8. The CDR3 spans 16 residues. CDR1 and CDR2 from the germline V gene are LNHNV and YYDKDF (reference sequence). As DNA, the CDR3 is TGTGCCACCAGCAGAGCTTGGGGGGAGGGTACCTACGAGCAGTACTTC. Its translation is CATSRAWGEGTYEQYF. The complete variable domain, with remaining parts taken from reference TRBV15 and TRBJ2-7, reads DAMVIQNPRYQVTQFGKPVTLSCSQTLNHNVMYWYQQKSSQAPKLLFHYYDKDFNNEADTPDNFQSRRPNTSFCFLDIRSPGLGDTAMYLCATSRAWGEGTYEQYFGPGTRLTVT.

The gene calls are TRBV19 and TRBJ2-1, with 9 positions matching TRBD1. After removal of 3 bases from V and 4 bases from J, the junction contained 7 bases not matched to a gene. The CDR3 sequence is 16 residues long. Germline loops: CDR1 LNHDA, CDR2 SQIVND (reference sequence). The chain's CDR3 is CASSILLGTGYNEQFF. The CDR3 DNA follows: TGTGCCAGTAGTATTCTTCTGGGGACAGGGTACAATGAGCAGTTCTTC. The variable domain in full, completed from reference TRBV19 and TRBJ2-1, reads DGGITQSPKYLFRKEGQNVTLSCEQNLNHDAMYWYRQDPGQGLRLIYYSQIVNDFQKGDIAEGYSVSREKKESFPLTVTSAQKNPTAFYLCASSILLGTGYNEQFFGPGTRLTVL.

The J gene is TRBJ2-7, the V gene TRBV5-1; tentative D call: TRBD1 (6 bases). Between the trimmed V and J ends, which lost 4 bases and 0 bases, there was a span of 14 bases. CDR1 is SGHRS, CDR2 YFSETQ, per germline. CDR3 length equals 15 residues. In DNA, the CDR3 is TGCGCCAGCAGCGGGACAAGGACGAGCTCCTACGAGCAGTACTTC. This encodes CASSGTRTSSYEQYF.

The gene calls are TRBV5-6 and TRBJ2-1, with D perhaps TRBD2 (5 bases). V dropped 0 bases and J dropped 13 bases, with 17 bases sitting between them. The CDR3 runs 14 residues. Germline V lookup: CDR1 SGHDT, CDR2 YYEEEE. The CDR3 nucleotides read TGTGCCAGCAGCTTGGGAGGAGCACGGACTCAACAGTTCTTC. It is translated as CASSLGGARTQQFF.

The chain joins TRBV9 to TRBJ2-2; 10 bases align to TRBD1. The V segment lost 3 bases and the J segment 5 bases; nucleotides outside the gene matches: 13. This CDR3 spans 18 amino acids. CDR1 and CDR2 from the germline V gene are SGDLS and YYNGEE. CDR3 bases: TGTGCCAGCAGCGGCCGGGACAGGGGCGTCTTCGGGACCGGGGAGCTGTTTTTT. Encoded protein: CASSGRDRGVFGTGELFF. Together with reference TRBV9 and TRBJ2-2, the CDR3 gives the full variable domain: DSGVTQTPKHLITATGQRVTLRCSPRSGDLSVYWYQQSLDQGLQFLIQYYNGEERAKGNILERFSAQQFPDLHSELNLSSLELGDSALYFCASSGRDRGVFGTGELFFGEGSRLTVL.

V usage is TRBV28 and J usage is TRBJ1-1; D possibly corresponds to TRBD1 (5 bases). Trimming removed 3 bases at V and 7 bases at J, with 18 bases between. The CDR3 is made up of 15 amino acids. Germline V gene lookup returns CDR1 MDHEN and CDR2 SYDVKM. The CDR3 DNA sequence: TGTGCCAGCAGTTTCCGCAAGGGGCTGGGGTTTGAAGCTTTCTTT. The encoded protein is CASSFRKGLGFEAFF.

CDR3 nucleotides: TGTGCCAGCAGCTCGGACGGGGGAGACGGAGTCTACGAGCAGTACTTC. Its translation is CASSSDGGDGVYEQYF. This chain joins TRBV5-6 and TRBJ2-7, with a weak D call TRBD2 (6 bases). The CDR3 totals 16 residues. Trimming shortened V by 3 bases and J by 3 bases, and 19 bases separated the two germline ends. Germline V gene sequence: CDR1 SGHDT, CDR2 YYEEEE.

This clone was recorded only once. Here the CDR3 reads CASTVVLHNEQFF. In DNA form, the CDR3 reads TGTGCCAGCACCGTGGTCCTCCACAATGAGCAGTTCTTC. The rearrangement uses TRBV6-1 and TRBJ2-1; D is unresolved. This CDR3 spans 13 amino acids. Germline-derived CDR1 and CDR2 are MNHNS and SASEGT. Trimming cost V 7 bases and J 5 bases, with 12 bases left between them.

The V call is TRBV10-1, the J call TRBJ1-5; 7 nucleotides match TRBD1. Germline V CDR1 and CDR2: WNHNN, SYGVQD (reference sequence). V shed 0 bases, J shed 0 bases, and the junction held 8 bases outside the gene matches. The CDR3 extends over 18 amino acids. The CDR3 DNA reads TGCGCCAGCAGTGAGTCGACTCCTACAGGGGCTAGCAATCAGCCCCAGCATTTT. Its translation: CASSESTPTGASNQPQHF.

The rearrangement links TRBV27 to TRBJ2-1; the D gene is possibly TRBD2 (6 bases). Germline CDR1 reads MNHEY; CDR2 reads SMNVEV (reference sequence). This CDR3 is 14 amino acids long. The V end lost 4 bases, the J end lost 3 bases, and 10 bases lay between the germline ends. CDR3 DNA: TGTGCCAGCAGTTGGACGGGACTCTACAATGAGCAGTTCTTC. Its translation is CASSWTGLYNEQFF.

This sequence joins TRBV10-3 and TRBJ2-4; TRBD2 aligns across 11 bases. The CDR3 contains 20 residues. Trimming at V came to 1 base and at J to 0 bases, leaving 11 bases not matched to a gene. Per the germline V gene, CDR1 is ENHRY and CDR2 is SYGVKD. Written as DNA, the CDR3 is TGTGCCATCAGTGAGTTCCCCCCGGGACTAGCGGCGATAGCCAAAAACATTCAGTACTTC. This translates into CAISEFPPGLAAIAKNIQYF.

This rearrangement joins TRBV7-8 to TRBJ2-7; D is undetermined. The CDR3 is made up of 14 amino acids. Germline V gene sequence: CDR1 SGHVS, CDR2 FQNEAQ. Trimming removed 1 base from V and 2 bases from J, with 9 bases in between. CDR3 DNA: TGTGCCAGCAGCTTAGTGGGCAGGACCTACGAGCAGTACTTC. Residues: CASSLVGRTYEQYF.

The V and J genes are TRBV25-1 and TRBJ1-2, with a weak D call TRBD1 (5 bases). This CDR3 contains 15 residues. Trimming left V 3 bases short and J 4 bases short, with 15 bases between. Germline CDR1 is MGHDK and CDR2 is SYGVNS. The CDR3 sequence: CASSDVGPQGYGYTF. CDR3 coding DNA: TGTGCCAGCAGTGACGTGGGGCCGCAGGGCTATGGCTACACCTTC.

The chain couples TRBV4-2 to TRBJ2-1, with 10 bases lining up with TRBD2. V lost 4 bases, J lost 3 bases, and 6 bases stayed unmatched. Germline lookup yields CDR1 LGHNA and CDR2 YNFKEQ. This CDR3 contains 16 residues. The CDR3 nucleotides are TGTGCCAGCAGCCCGCCCCTAGCGGGAGTCTACAATGAGCAGTTCTTC. Translation gives CASSPPLAGVYNEQFF.